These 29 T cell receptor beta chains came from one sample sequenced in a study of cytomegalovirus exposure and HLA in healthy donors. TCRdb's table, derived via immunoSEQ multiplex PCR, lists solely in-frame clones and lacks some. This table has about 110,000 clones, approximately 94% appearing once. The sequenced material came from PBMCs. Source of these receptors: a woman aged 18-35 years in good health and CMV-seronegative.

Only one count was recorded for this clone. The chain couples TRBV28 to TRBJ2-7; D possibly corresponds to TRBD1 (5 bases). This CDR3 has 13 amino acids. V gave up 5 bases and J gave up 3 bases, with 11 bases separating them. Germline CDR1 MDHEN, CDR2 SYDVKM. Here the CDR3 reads CASSPPRVYEQYF. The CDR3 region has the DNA TGTGCCAGCAGTCCCCCCAGGGTCTACGAGCAGTACTTC.

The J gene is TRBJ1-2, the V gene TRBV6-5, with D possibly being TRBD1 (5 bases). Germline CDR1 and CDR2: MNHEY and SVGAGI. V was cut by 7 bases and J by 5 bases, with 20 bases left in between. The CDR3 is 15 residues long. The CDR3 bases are TGTGCCAGCATCTCCGGACGGGGGTCCTATTATGGCTACACCTTC. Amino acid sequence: CASISGRGSYYGYTF.

In DNA, the CDR3 is TGTGCCAGCAGCTTAAGGGGGGGACGGATTTTGAACACTGAAGCTTTCTTT. Translation gives CASSLRGGRILNTEAFF. The chain has TRBV7-2 and TRBJ1-1; TRBD1 might be the D (6 bases). There are 17 residues in the CDR3. The germline V gene encodes CDR1 SGHTA and CDR2 FQGNSA. V was shortened by 2 bases and J by 0 bases, with 16 bases between the two germline ends.

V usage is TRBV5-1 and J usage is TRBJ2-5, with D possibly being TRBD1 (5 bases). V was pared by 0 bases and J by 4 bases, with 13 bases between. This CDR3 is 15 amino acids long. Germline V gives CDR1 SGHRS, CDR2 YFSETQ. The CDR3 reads CASSLDQGVIETQYF. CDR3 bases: TGCGCCAGCAGCTTGGATCAGGGTGTAATAGAGACCCAGTACTTC.

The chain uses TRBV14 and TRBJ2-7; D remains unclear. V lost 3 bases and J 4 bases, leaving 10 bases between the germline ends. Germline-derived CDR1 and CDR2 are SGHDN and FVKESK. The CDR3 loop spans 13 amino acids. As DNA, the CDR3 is TGTGCCAGCAGCCACTCAAATCGGTACGAGCAGTACTTC. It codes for CASSHSNRYEQYF. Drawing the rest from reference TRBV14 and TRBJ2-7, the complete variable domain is EAGVTQFPSHSVIEKGQTVTLRCDPISGHDNLYWYRRVMGKEIKFLLHFVKESKQDESGMPNNRFLAERTGGTYSTLKVQPAELEDSGVYFCASSHSNRYEQYFGPGTRLTVT.

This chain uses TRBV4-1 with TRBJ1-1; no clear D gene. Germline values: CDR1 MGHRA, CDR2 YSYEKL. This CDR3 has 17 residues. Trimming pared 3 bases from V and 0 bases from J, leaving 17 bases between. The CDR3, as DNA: TGCGCCAGCAGCCAGTCAATCCAGGCCCTCATGAACACTGAAGCTTTCTTT. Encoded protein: CASSQSIQALMNTEAFF.

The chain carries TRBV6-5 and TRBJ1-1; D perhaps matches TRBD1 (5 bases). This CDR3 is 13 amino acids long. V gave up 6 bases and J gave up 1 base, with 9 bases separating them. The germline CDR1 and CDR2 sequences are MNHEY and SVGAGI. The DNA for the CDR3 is TGTGCCAGCAGCCTAACAGGGAACACTGAAGCTTTCTTT. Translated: CASSLTGNTEAFF.

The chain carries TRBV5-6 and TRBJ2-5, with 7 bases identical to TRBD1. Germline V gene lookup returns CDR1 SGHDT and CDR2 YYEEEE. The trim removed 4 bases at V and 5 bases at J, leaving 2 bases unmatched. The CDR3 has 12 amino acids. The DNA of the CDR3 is TGTGCCAGCAGCATACAGGGGGAGACCCAGTACTTC. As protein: CASSIQGETQYF.

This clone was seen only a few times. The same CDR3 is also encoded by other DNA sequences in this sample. CDR3 bases: TGTGCCAGTAGTATCAGGACAGCCTTTAATGAAAAACTGTTTTTT. This encodes CASSIRTAFNEKLFF. The J gene is TRBJ1-4, the V gene TRBV19, with D possibly TRBD1 on 6 matching bases. The CDR3 loop spans 15 amino acids. Trimming pared 3 bases from V and 4 bases from J, leaving 12 bases between. CDR1 LNHDA and CDR2 SQIVND come from the germline V gene (reference sequence).

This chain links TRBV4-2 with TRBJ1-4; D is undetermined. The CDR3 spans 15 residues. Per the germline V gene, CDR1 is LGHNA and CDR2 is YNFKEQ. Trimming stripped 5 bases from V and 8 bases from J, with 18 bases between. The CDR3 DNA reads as TGTGCCAGCAGCACTTCGACATCCTTTCGAGAAAAACTGTTTTTT. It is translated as CASSTSTSFREKLFF.

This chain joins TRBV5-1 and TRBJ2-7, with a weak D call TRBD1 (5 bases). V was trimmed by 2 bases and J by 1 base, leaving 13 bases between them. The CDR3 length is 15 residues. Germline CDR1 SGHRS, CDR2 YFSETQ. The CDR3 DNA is TGCGCCAGCAGCTTCCAGACAGCACCTTCCTACGAGCAGTACTTC. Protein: CASSFQTAPSYEQYF.

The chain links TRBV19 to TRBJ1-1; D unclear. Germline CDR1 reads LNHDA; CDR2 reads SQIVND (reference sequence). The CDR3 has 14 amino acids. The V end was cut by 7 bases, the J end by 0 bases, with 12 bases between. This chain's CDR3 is CASTLTEVNTEAFF. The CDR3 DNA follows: TGTGCCAGTACCCTCACGGAGGTGAACACTGAAGCTTTCTTT.

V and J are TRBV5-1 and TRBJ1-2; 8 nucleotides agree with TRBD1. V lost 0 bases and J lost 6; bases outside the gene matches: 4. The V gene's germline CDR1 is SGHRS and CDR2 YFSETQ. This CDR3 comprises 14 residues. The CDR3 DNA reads TGCGCCAGCAGCTTGGGACAGGGGAACGATGGCTACACCTTC. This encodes CASSLGQGNDGYTF. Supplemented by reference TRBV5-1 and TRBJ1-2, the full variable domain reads KAGVTQTPRYLIKTRGQQVTLSCSPISGHRSVSWYQQTPGQGLQFLFEYFSETQRNKGNFPGRFSGRQFSNSRSEMNVSTLELGDSALYLCASSLGQGNDGYTFGSGTRLTVV.

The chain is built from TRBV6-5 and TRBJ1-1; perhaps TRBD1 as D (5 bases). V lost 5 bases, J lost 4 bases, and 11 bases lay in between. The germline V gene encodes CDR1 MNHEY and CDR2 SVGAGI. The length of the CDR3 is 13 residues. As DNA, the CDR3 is TGTGCCAGCAGTCAACGGGGGGTCACTGAAGCTTTCTTT. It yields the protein CASSQRGVTEAFF.

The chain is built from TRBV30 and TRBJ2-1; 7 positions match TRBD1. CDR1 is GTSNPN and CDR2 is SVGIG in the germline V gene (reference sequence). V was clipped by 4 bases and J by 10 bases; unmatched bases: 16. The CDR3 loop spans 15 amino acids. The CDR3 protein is CAWMQGVGVRQEQFF. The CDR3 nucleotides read TGTGCCTGGATGCAGGGGGTGGGGGTCCGCCAAGAGCAGTTCTTC.

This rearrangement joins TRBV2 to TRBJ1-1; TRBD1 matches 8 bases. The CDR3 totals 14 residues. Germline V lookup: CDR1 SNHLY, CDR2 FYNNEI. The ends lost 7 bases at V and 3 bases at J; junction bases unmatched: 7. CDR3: CASIPGGWDTEAFF. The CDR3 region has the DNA TGTGCCAGCATTCCAGGGGGCTGGGACACTGAAGCTTTCTTT.

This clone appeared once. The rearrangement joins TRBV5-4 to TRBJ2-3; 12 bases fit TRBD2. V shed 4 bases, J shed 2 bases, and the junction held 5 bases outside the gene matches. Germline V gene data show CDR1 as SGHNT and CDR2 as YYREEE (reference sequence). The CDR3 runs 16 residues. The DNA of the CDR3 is TGTGCCAGCAGCCAAGGACTAGCGGGGTTCACAGATACGCAGTATTTT. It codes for CASSQGLAGFTDTQYF.

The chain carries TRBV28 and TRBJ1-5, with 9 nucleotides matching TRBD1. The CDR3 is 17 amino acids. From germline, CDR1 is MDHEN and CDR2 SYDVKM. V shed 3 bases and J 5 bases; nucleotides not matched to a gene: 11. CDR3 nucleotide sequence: TGTGCCAGCAGTTTCTATGCCGGACAGGGGATGGATCAGCCCCAGCATTTT. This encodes CASSFYAGQGMDQPQHF.

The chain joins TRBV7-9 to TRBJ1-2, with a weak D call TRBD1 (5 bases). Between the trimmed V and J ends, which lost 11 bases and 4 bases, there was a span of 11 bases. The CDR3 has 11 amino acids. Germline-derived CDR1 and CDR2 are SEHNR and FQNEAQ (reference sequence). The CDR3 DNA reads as TGTGCCTACCCGCAGGGCTATGGCTACACCTTC. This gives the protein CAYPQGYGYTF.

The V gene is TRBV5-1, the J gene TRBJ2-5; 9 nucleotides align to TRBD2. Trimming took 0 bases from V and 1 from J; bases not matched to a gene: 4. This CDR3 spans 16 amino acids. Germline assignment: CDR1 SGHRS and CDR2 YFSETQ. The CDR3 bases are TGCGCCAGCAGCTTGGCCGGGCGGGGGGGCCAAGAGACCCAGTACTTC. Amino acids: CASSLAGRGGQETQYF. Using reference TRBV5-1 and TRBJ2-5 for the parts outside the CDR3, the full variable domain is KAGVTQTPRYLIKTRGQQVTLSCSPISGHRSVSWYQQTPGQGLQFLFEYFSETQRNKGNFPGRFSGRQFSNSRSEMNVSTLELGDSALYLCASSLAGRGGQETQYFGPGTRLLVL.

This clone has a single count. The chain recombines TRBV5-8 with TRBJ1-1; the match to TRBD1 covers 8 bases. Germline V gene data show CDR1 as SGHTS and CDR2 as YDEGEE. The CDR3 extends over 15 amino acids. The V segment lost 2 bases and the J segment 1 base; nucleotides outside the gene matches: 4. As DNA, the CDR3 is TGTGCCAGCAGCTTAGCCGGGACAGGGAACACTGAAGCTTTCTTT. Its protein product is CASSLAGTGNTEAFF.

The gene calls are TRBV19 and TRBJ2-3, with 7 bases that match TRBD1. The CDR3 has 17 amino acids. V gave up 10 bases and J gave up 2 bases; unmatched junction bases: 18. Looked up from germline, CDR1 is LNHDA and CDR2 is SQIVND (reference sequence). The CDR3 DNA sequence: TGTGCCACTAGACCACAGGGGACCCAAATATTCACAGATACGCAGTATTTT. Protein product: CATRPQGTQIFTDTQYF.

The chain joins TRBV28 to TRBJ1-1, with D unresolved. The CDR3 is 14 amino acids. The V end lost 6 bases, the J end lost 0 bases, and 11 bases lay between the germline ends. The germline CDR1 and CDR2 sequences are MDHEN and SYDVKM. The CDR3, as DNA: TGTGCCAGCAGCCTGGGCACCGTGAACACTGAAGCTTTCTTT. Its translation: CASSLGTVNTEAFF.

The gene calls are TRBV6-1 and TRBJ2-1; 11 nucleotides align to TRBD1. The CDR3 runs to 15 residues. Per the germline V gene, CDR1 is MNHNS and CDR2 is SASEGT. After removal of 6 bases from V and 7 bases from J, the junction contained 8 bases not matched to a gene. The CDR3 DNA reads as TGTGCCAGCAGCGACGGACAGGGGGCATCGAATGAGCAGTTCTTC. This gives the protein CASSDGQGASNEQFF.

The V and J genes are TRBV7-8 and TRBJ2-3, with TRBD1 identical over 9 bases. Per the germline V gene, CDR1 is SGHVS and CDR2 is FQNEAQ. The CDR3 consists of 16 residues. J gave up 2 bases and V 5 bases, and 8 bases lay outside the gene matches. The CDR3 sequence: CASSPSRTGVTDTQYF. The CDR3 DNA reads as TGTGCCAGCAGCCCTAGTCGGACAGGGGTCACAGATACGCAGTATTTT.

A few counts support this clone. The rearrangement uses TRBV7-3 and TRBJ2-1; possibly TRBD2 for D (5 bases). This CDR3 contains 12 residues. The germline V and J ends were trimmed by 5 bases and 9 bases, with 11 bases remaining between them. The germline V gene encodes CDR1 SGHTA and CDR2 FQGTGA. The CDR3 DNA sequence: TGTGCCAGCAGCACGGACTGGGGTGAGCAGTTCTTC. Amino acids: CASSTDWGEQFF.

The CDR3 DNA reads TGTGCCAGCAGCTGGGGCCGGAACACTGAAGCTTTCTTT. Translation gives CASSWGRNTEAFF. This chain uses TRBV11-1 with TRBJ1-1; possibly TRBD1 for D (5 bases). Looked up from germline, CDR1 is SGHAT and CDR2 is FQDESV (reference sequence). V was pared by 4 bases and J by 1 base, with 7 bases between. The CDR3 runs to 13 residues.

The DNA for the CDR3 is TGTGCCAGCAGCTTATTGGGTGGGACATCTTCTGGATCCCTCCACTTT. Its protein product is CASSLLGGTSSGSLHF. This sequence joins TRBV7-8 and TRBJ1-6, with TRBD1 as a possible D gene (6 bases). V dropped 2 bases and J dropped 14 bases, with 22 bases sitting between them. The V gene's germline CDR1 is SGHVS and CDR2 FQNEAQ. This CDR3 is 16 amino acids long.

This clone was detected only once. The CDR3 is CASRDSRHTEAFF. CDR3 bases: TGTGCCAGCAGGGACAGCCGCCACACTGAAGCTTTCTTT. The chain couples TRBV6-6 to TRBJ1-1, with D possibly matching TRBD1 (6 bases). The germline gives CDR1 MNHNY, CDR2 SVGAGI (reference sequence). The CDR3 loop spans 13 amino acids. Trimming pared 6 bases from V and 3 bases from J, leaving 11 bases between.